One T cell receptor beta chain is described in this entry. This sample is part of a study of blood T cell repertoires in COVID-19. Study summary: Acute-phase and convalescent COVID-19 samples originated in the United States, Italy and Spain. T cells, B-cell-depleted T cells, or PBMCs provided the cDNA or gDNA that served as material.

V was pared by 2 bases and J by 4 bases, with 1 base of the junction left unmatched. The CDR3 is made up of 14 amino acids. Germline V CDR1 and CDR2: MNHEY, SMNVEV (reference sequence). In the original workflow: For nucleated cells, counts were estimated from reference gene primer amplification. Sequencing used immunoSEQ multiplex PCR; TCRdb keeps in-frame clones, though not all of them. D and trimming were read from the DNA, whereas the V and J calls and clone size are those reported in that table. The table shows some 380,000 clones, with 81% occurring only once. The sample consisted of peripheral blood. This receptor was taken from a human donor with acute or convalescent COVID-19. The donor label of this sample is uncertain. The rearrangement joins TRBV27 to TRBJ1-1, with TRBD1 matching 10 bases. The chain's CDR3 is CASSLDRGLTEAFF. The DNA of the CDR3 is TGTGCCAGCAGTTTAGACAGGGGGCTCACTGAAGCTTTCTTT.